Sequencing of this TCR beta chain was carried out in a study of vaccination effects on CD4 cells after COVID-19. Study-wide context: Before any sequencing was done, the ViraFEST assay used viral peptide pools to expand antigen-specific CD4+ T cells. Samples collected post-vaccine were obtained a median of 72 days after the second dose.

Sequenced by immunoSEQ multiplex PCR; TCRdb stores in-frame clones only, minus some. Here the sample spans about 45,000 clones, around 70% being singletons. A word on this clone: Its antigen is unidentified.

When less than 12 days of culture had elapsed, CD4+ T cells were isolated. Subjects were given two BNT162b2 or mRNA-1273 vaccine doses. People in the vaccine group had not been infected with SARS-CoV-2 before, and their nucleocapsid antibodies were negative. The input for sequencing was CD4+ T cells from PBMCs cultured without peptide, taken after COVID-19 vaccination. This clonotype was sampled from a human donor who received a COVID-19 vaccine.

The CDR3 spells CASKSTAEGNTIYF. For the CDR3, the DNA is TGTGCCAGTAAAAGCACAGCTGAGGGAAACACCATATATTTT. This chain joins TRBV19 and TRBJ1-3; D is undetermined. The V gene's germline CDR1 is LNHDA and CDR2 SQIVND (reference sequence). Trimming pared 7 bases from V and 4 bases from J, leaving 14 bases between. This CDR3 spans 14 amino acids.